This TCR beta chain derives from a study of ipilimumab plus nivolumab after autologous stem cell transplantation. The V gene end was trimmed by 2 bases and the J gene end by 7 bases; junction bases not matched to a gene: 9. This CDR3 region has 16 residues. The germline V gene encodes CDR1 SGHRS and CDR2 YFSETQ. Sequenced by immunoSEQ multiplex PCR; TCRdb stores in-frame clones only, minus some. The table records 77,000 or so clones, under 85% of them present only once. The chain links TRBV5-1 to TRBJ2-2; TRBD2 matches at 9 bases. This specimen consisted of PBMCs, obtained in a trial of ipilimumab plus nivolumab as post-transplant consolidation. This clonotype originated in a male donor with diffuse large B-cell lymphoma. Here the CDR3 reads CASSFRPSGAVGELFF. The CDR3 bases are TGCGCCAGCAGCTTTCGTCCTAGCGGGGCTGTCGGGGAGCTGTTTTTT.